This T cell receptor beta chain stems from a study of blood T cell repertoires in COVID-19. TCRdb's copy holds only in-frame clones and misses some; the assay was immunoSEQ multiplex PCR. In the table there are 190,000 or so clones, 83% of which are singletons. The sequencing input was peripheral blood. The source is a man between 50 and 59 years old with active or convalescent COVID-19.

This CDR3 reads CASSHSRESRNSYEQYF. The DNA of the CDR3 is TGTGCCAGCAGCCATAGCAGGGAAAGTAGGAACTCCTACGAGCAGTACTTC. The J gene is TRBJ2-7, the V gene TRBV3-1 (or the pseudogene TRBV3-2); the D gene is possibly TRBD1 (5 bases). V lost 3 bases and J lost 0, with 18 bases in between. The V gene's germline CDR1 is LGHDT and CDR2 YNNKEL (reference sequence). CDR3 length: 17 amino acids.